The sequence of this T cell receptor beta chain was determined in a study of metastatic and nonmetastatic thyroid tumors. Study-wide context: For malignant and benign thyroid patients, tumor or nodule tissue and blood were the sources whose repertoires were compared.

General study results and limits: Malignant tumors reportedly showed significantly higher TCR beta diversity than benign nodules in both blood and tumor.

In the original workflow: Construction of a distant-metastasis classifier for papillary thyroid cancer relied on CDR3 differences across clinicopathological groups. TCRdb reprocessed the PCR reads using MiXCR. The V and J calls reflect TCRdb's pipeline rather than the authors' work. The data hold about 5,400 clones, with around 35% observed a single time. This clone is medium-sized. Its antigen is unknown. The entire patient cohort was treatment-naive prior to thyroid surgery. This CDR3 has 16 residues. V gave up 5 bases and J gave up 7 bases, with 21 bases separating them. CDR1 SGHVS and CDR2 FQNEAQ come from the germline V gene.

This chain connects TRBV7-8 to TRBJ2-1; D ambiguous. Sequences were obtained from adjacent normal tissue. The sequence came from a female donor with papillary thyroid cancer or a benign thyroid nodule (not recorded which). Some clones in this sample may be carry-over from other donors' samples. The CDR3 reads CASSPPDVLRRNEQFF. The CDR3 region has the DNA TGTGCCAGCAGCCCCCCCGATGTTCTTAGACGGAATGAGCAGTTCTTC.